Presented here are 24 T cell receptor beta chains from one specimen sequenced in a study of T-cell memory formation after mild COVID-19. TCRdb called the 5' RACE reads again in MiXCR, with one record for every CDR3 protein. The table records fewer than 550,000 distinct CDR3 sequences, roughly 20% of them present only once. Sequencing was done on a sample of PBMCs or a T cell subset sorted from them (not recorded which). These receptors were obtained from an adult woman who had mild COVID-19 (a few samples of this study predate the infection). Cell type and time point are not known.

This chain links TRBV5-1 with TRBJ2-2; 10 nucleotides match TRBD1. The CDR3 is 15 amino acids. Per the germline V gene, CDR1 is SGHRS and CDR2 is YFSETQ. The V and J ends lost 3 bases and 4 bases, in that order; junction bases with no gene match: 3. CDR3 sequence: CASSSRTGGTGELFF. The CDR3 nucleotides read TGCGCCAGCAGCTCGAGGACAGGGGGCACCGGGGAGCTGTTTTTT.

This clonotype occurred many times. This chain joins TRBV29-1 and TRBJ2-3, with D tentatively TRBD2 (5 bases). Germline lookup yields CDR1 SQVTM and CDR2 ANQGSEA. CDR3 length: 16 amino acids. The germline V and J ends were trimmed by 1 base and 2 bases, with 16 bases remaining between them. In nucleotides, the CDR3 is TGCAGCGTTGAAGGCAATCCGGGGAGCGACACAGATACGCAGTATTTT. Translated, it gives CSVEGNPGSDTDTQYF.

This clonotype came up many times. The chain is built from TRBV7-2 and TRBJ2-7; D is perhaps TRBD2 (6 bases). Trimming removed 4 bases from V and 2 bases from J, with 18 bases in between. The germline gives CDR1 SGHTA, CDR2 FQGNSA. The CDR3 is made up of 16 amino acids. The CDR3 loop reads CASSSAIMRGAYEQYF. Here the CDR3 DNA reads TGTGCCAGCAGCTCAGCGATCATGCGCGGGGCCTACGAGCAGTACTTC.

CDR3 loop: CASSARLADHTDTQYF. The CDR3 bases are TGCGCCAGCAGCGCCCGACTAGCCGATCACACAGATACGCAGTATTTT. The chain recombines TRBV4-3 with TRBJ2-3; TRBD2 aligns across 7 bases. Germline assignment: CDR1 LGHNA and CDR2 YSLEER. V dropped 5 bases and J dropped 2; count of bases not matched to a gene: 10. The CDR3 spans 16 residues.

This sequence joins TRBV12-3 or TRBV12-4 and TRBJ1-2; no clear D. The CDR3 runs 11 residues. The V end was cut by 6 bases, the J end by 8 bases, with 10 bases between. CDR3 in amino acids: CASSSTRGYTF. In nucleotides, the CDR3 is TGTGCCAGCAGCTCTACTAGGGGCTACACCTTC.

The rearrangement uses TRBV5-1 and TRBJ1-1; perhaps TRBD1 as D (6 bases). The CDR3 loop spans 15 amino acids. The ends were cut back, 3 bases at V and 3 bases at J, with 15 bases in the middle. CDR1 is SGHRS and CDR2 is YFSETQ in the germline V gene. The CDR3 sequence: CASSSAGAVDTEAFF. The CDR3 nucleotides are TGCGCCAGCAGCTCCGCGGGGGCGGTGGACACTGAAGCTTTCTTT.

The chain carries TRBV27 and TRBJ1-2, with 12 bases matching TRBD1. With 2 bases clipped from V and 1 base from J, the junction kept 8 bases outside the gene matches. The CDR3 totals 18 residues. Germline V lookup: CDR1 MNHEY, CDR2 SMNVEV (reference sequence). Written as DNA, the CDR3 is TGTGCCAGCAGTTTAGGCGGGACAGGGGGCCGTTTTAACTATGGCTACACCTTC. It yields the protein CASSLGGTGGRFNYGYTF.

This clonotype was observed a handful of times. The J gene is TRBJ2-7, the V gene TRBV7-9, with D possibly being TRBD1 or TRBD2 (5 bases each). Trimming stripped 8 bases from V and 2 bases from J, with 19 bases between. The CDR3 sequence is 15 residues long. From germline, CDR1 is SEHNR and CDR2 FQNEAQ (reference sequence). CDR3 sequence (DNA): TGTGCCAGCTCCCCGCCGGGACGGACCACCTACGAGCAGTACTTC. Residues: CASSPPGRTTYEQYF.

V usage is TRBV7-2 and J usage is TRBJ2-1, with TRBD2 as a possible D gene (6 bases). Germline V lookup: CDR1 SGHTA, CDR2 FQGNSA. The V end was cut by 5 bases, the J end by 7 bases, with 12 bases between. The CDR3 is 13 residues long. This CDR3 is CASSGHRGNEQFF. The CDR3 DNA reads TGTGCCAGCAGCGGTCACCGGGGGAATGAGCAGTTCTTC.

This clonotype was detected many times. The chain couples TRBV18 to TRBJ1-5; no reliable D call. This CDR3 contains 13 residues. V gave up 3 bases and J gave up 2 bases, with 5 bases separating them. Looked up from germline, CDR1 is KGHSH and CDR2 is LQKENI. In DNA, the CDR3 is TGTGCCAGCTCACCGGGTGGCAATCAGCCCCAGCATTTT. Its translation: CASSPGGNQPQHF.

This clonotype was picked up many times. This rearrangement joins TRBV7-3 to TRBJ2-3, with TRBD1 matching over 7 bases. V lost 5 bases and J lost 5; bases outside the gene matches: 1. CDR3 length: 12 amino acids. The germline gives CDR1 SGHTA, CDR2 FQGTGA. This CDR3 reads CASSPGGDTQYF. In DNA form, the CDR3 reads TGTGCCAGCAGCCCAGGGGGAGATACGCAGTATTTT. Full variable domain (remainder filled in from reference TRBV7-3 and TRBJ2-3): GAGVSQTPSNKVTEKGKYVELRCDPISGHTALYWYRQSLGQGPEFLIYFQGTGAADDSGLPNDRFFAVRPEGSVSTLKIQRTERGDSAVYLCASSPGGDTQYFGPGTRLTVL.

The V and J genes are TRBV2 and TRBJ1-5; unclear D gene. The germline CDR1 and CDR2 sequences are SNHLY and FYNNEI. Deletions cut 8 bases from V and 3 bases from J, with 14 bases between. The CDR3 extends over 14 amino acids. The CDR3 loop is CASRTDTVNQPQHF. In nucleotides, the CDR3 is TGTGCCAGCCGGACCGACACAGTCAATCAGCCCCAGCATTTT.

V is TRBV5-1 and J is TRBJ2-7; a possible D gene is TRBD2 (6 bases). Germline CDR1 reads SGHRS; CDR2 reads YFSETQ. V was pared by 7 bases and J by 4 bases, with 15 bases between. The length of the CDR3 is 13 residues. CDR3 residues: CASSVVREYEQYF. In DNA form, the CDR3 reads TGCGCCAGCTCGGTGGTTCGGGAGTACGAGCAGTACTTC.

The chain recombines TRBV24-1 with TRBJ2-7; D remains unclear. V shed 4 bases and J shed 2 bases, with 5 bases lying between them. The CDR3 totals 12 residues. Germline-derived CDR1 and CDR2 are KGHDR and SFDVKD. CDR3 sequence (DNA): TGTGCCACCAGTGACAGCACCTACGAGCAGTACTTC. Translation: CATSDSTYEQYF.

This clonotype was seen more than once but under ten times. CDR3 residues: CASSSLGRGNEKLFF. CDR3 sequence (DNA): TGTGCCAGCAGTTCGTTGGGGCGCGGGAATGAAAAACTGTTTTTT. V usage is TRBV27 and J usage is TRBJ1-4, with TRBD1 as a possible D gene (5 bases). Germline-derived CDR1 and CDR2 are MNHEY and SMNVEV (reference sequence). The CDR3 has 15 residues. Trimming pared 4 bases from V and 5 bases from J, leaving 14 bases between.

This clonotype was counted only a few times. The CDR3 nucleotides read TGTGCCAGCTCACCACAGGGGGATCAGCCCCAGCATTTT. Protein product: CASSPQGDQPQHF. The J gene is TRBJ1-5, the V gene TRBV18; the D gene is possibly TRBD1 (6 bases). This CDR3 comprises 13 residues. Germline assignment: CDR1 KGHSH and CDR2 LQKENI. V dropped 1 base and J dropped 5 bases, with 6 bases sitting between them.

The chain combines TRBV24-1 with TRBJ2-1, with TRBD1 matching over 7 bases. The CDR3 covers 14 residues. CDR1 and CDR2 (germline): KGHDR, SFDVKD. V shed 7 bases and J 2 bases; nucleotides not matched to a gene: 4. The CDR3 spells CATRGQATYNEQFF. The CDR3 nucleotides read TGTGCCACCAGAGGACAGGCCACCTACAATGAGCAGTTCTTC.

The rearrangement links TRBV5-1 to TRBJ1-1, with 11 bases identical to TRBD1. This CDR3 region has 16 residues. The J segment lost 5 bases and the V segment lost 1 base, leaving 7 bases of the junction unmatched. CDR1 is SGHRS, CDR2 YFSETQ, per germline. CDR3 coding DNA: TGCGCCAGCAGCTTGCGATCCCGGGACAGGGGGACTGAAGCTTTCTTT. The encoded protein is CASSLRSRDRGTEAFF.

The rearrangement links TRBV12-3 or TRBV12-4 to TRBJ2-1; D uncertain. V was clipped by 6 bases and J by 0 bases, with 9 bases between them. The CDR3 consists of 14 residues. The CDR3 DNA reads as TGTGCCAGCAGCCCCCCGGACTCCTACAATGAGCAGTTCTTC. Encoded protein: CASSPPDSYNEQFF.

The rearrangement links TRBV24-1 to TRBJ2-3, with 7 bases that match TRBD2. The CDR3 sequence is 16 residues long. V was pared by 0 bases and J by 5 bases, with 7 bases of the junction left unmatched. Germline V CDR1 and CDR2: KGHDR, SFDVKD. The CDR3 bases are TGTGCCACCAGTGATTTGGGCGGGAGCCGAGGAGATACGCAGTATTTT. Translated: CATSDLGGSRGDTQYF.

With regard to this clonotype: At one end the junction does not follow the germline gene, possibly because of a read error. This rearrangement joins TRBV24-1 to TRBJ1-2; 10 nucleotides agree with TRBD1. CDR1 is KGHDR, CDR2 SFDVKD, per germline. The CDR3 contains 16 residues. The CDR3 DNA follows: TGTGCCACCAGTGACCGGACCGGGACAGGGGATAATGGCTACACATTC. This sequence encodes CATSDRTGTGDNGYTF.

This clonotype was seen a few times. The chain couples TRBV20-1 to TRBJ2-6; D call uncertain. Trimming took 0 bases from V and 4 from J, leaving 10 bases between them. CDR1 and CDR2 from the germline V gene are DFQATT and SNEGSKA (reference sequence). The CDR3 has 15 amino acids. CDR3 in amino acids: CSARDWVSGANVLTF. The CDR3 DNA reads as TGCAGTGCTAGAGATTGGGTGTCGGGGGCCAACGTCCTGACTTTC.

The chain links TRBV2 to TRBJ2-4; D is possibly TRBD2 (5 bases). The germline V gene has CDR1 SNHLY and CDR2 FYNNEI. Trimming took 6 bases from V and 8 from J, leaving 20 bases between them. The CDR3 contains 15 residues. The CDR3 region is CASRRAESDRDIQYF. The CDR3 DNA reads as TGTGCCAGCAGGAGGGCGGAATCTGATCGGGACATTCAGTACTTC.

This chain connects TRBV29-1 to TRBJ2-1; 8 bases match TRBD1. Germline CDR1 is SQVTM and CDR2 is ANQGSEA. V gave up 2 bases and J gave up 0 bases; unmatched junction bases: 3. The CDR3 contains 15 residues. This chain's CDR3 is CSVERTGYSYNEQFF. The CDR3 bases are TGCAGCGTTGAAAGGACAGGGTACTCCTACAATGAGCAGTTCTTC.